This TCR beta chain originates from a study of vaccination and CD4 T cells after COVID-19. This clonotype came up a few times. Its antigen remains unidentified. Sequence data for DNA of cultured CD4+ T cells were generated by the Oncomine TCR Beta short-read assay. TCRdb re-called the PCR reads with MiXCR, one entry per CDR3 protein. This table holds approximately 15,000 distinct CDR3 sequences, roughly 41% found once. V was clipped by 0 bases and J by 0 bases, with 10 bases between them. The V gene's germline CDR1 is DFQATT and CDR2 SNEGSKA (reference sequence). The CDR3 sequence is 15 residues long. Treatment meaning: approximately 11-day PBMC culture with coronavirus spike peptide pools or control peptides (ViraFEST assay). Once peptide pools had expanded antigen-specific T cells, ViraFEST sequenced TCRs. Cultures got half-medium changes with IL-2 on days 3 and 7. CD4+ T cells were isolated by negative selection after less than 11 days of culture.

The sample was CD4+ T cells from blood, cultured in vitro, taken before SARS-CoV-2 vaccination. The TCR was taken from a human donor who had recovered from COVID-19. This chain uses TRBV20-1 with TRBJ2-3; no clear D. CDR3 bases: TGCAGTGCTAGAGATCCCTCGCGGAGCACAGATACGCAGTATTTT. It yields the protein CSARDPSRSTDTQYF.